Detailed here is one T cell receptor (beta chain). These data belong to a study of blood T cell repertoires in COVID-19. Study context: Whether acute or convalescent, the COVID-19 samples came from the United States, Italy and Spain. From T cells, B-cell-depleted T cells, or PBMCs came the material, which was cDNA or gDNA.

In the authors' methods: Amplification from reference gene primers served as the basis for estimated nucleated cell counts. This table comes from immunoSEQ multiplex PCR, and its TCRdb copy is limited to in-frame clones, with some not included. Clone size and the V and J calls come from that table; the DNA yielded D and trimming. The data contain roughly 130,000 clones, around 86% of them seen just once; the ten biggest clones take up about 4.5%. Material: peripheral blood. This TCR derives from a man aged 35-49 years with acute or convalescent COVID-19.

The CDR3 loop is CASSAGGWDSANYGYTF. The CDR3 nucleotides are TGTGCCAGCAGCGCCGGAGGATGGGACAGCGCTAACTATGGCTACACCTTC. This chain links TRBV5-4 with TRBJ1-2; 7 bases map to TRBD1. Germline CDR1 and CDR2: SGHNT and YYREEE (reference sequence). CDR3 length: 17 amino acids. V was clipped by 4 bases and J by 0 bases; unmatched bases: 12.